This TCR beta chain originates from a study of pediatric ulcerative colitis. Study observations and caveats: Blood-rectal clonal overlap within each person was significantly higher in ulcerative colitis patients than controls. A couple of rectal clonotypes were found only in ulcerative colitis patients, all of them.

V dropped 4 bases and J dropped 6 bases, with 9 bases sitting between them. This CDR3 spans 13 amino acids. Germline V gene lookup returns CDR1 SGHTA and CDR2 FQGTGA. Sequencing was at survey level. This table comes from immunoSEQ multiplex PCR, and its TCRdb copy is limited to in-frame clones, with some not included. The data contain roughly 54,000 clones, about 87% of them singletons. Turning to this clone: The antigen is undetermined. The same CDR3 also results from other DNA sequences found in this sample.

The source material was blood. This TCR came from a boy between 10 and 17 years old who was a control in a study of pediatric ulcerative colitis. This chain uses TRBV7-3 with TRBJ2-2, with D unresolved. The CDR3 protein is CASSSTSPGELFF. The CDR3 DNA reads TGTGCCAGCAGCTCTACAAGTCCCGGGGAGCTGTTTTTT.